This TCR beta chain was sequenced during a study of T-cell reconstitution after alpha-beta-depleted transplantation in children. Study-level points and caveats: Surviving recipient T cells and thymic progenitors produced the high day-60 TCRbeta diversity seen in some patients. T-cell numbers and diversity, one year after transplant, stemmed largely from T cells that were newly produced.

Unique molecular identifiers were built into the TCRbeta library. TCRdb ran MiXCR on the PCR reads and lists one entry per CDR3 protein. The sample consists of about 440,000 distinct CDR3 sequences, over 40% of them appearing once. In this sample, this clonotype turned up a few times. Its matching antigen is unknown. The starting material was PBMCs, obtained before TCRalphabeta/CD19-depleted stem cell transplant. This receptor was taken from a girl aged 2-10 years with aplastic anemia, due to receive a stem cell transplant.

The CDR3: CSVEDMRLASDEQFF. In DNA, the CDR3 is TGCAGCGTTGAAGATATGAGACTAGCTTCCGATGAGCAGTTCTTC. The rearrangement links TRBV29-1 to TRBJ2-1, with 7 bases identical to TRBD2. Germline lookup yields CDR1 SQVTM and CDR2 ANQGSEA. Trimming removed 0 bases from V and 8 bases from J; junction bases left unmatched: 10. The CDR3 has 15 residues.